This TCR beta chain was profiled in a study of liver allograft versus peripheral blood T cells. Study at large: Peripheral blood of the recipients supplied T cell receptor repertoires that were compared with those in transplanted livers. General study results and limits: Repertoires of T cell receptors that resided inside liver allografts reportedly differed from those in peripheral blood.

In its sample, this clonotype is medium-sized. Its antigen is currently unknown. TCRdb fed the reads into MiXCR, producing one record per CDR3 protein. The sample lists some 10,000 distinct CDR3 sequences; about a fifth were seen once. The sequence came from a human patient who had a liver transplant. A subset of T cells may come from the graft donor.

CDR3 loop: CASRQEHTEAFF. The CDR3 coding sequence is TGTGCCAGCAGACAGGAGCACACTGAAGCTTTCTTT. This chain uses TRBV6-6 with TRBJ1-1, with D possibly being TRBD1 (5 bases). Germline V lookup: CDR1 MNHNY, CDR2 SVGAGI (reference sequence). V lost 6 bases to trimming and J lost 3 bases, with 8 bases between them. The CDR3 runs 12 residues.